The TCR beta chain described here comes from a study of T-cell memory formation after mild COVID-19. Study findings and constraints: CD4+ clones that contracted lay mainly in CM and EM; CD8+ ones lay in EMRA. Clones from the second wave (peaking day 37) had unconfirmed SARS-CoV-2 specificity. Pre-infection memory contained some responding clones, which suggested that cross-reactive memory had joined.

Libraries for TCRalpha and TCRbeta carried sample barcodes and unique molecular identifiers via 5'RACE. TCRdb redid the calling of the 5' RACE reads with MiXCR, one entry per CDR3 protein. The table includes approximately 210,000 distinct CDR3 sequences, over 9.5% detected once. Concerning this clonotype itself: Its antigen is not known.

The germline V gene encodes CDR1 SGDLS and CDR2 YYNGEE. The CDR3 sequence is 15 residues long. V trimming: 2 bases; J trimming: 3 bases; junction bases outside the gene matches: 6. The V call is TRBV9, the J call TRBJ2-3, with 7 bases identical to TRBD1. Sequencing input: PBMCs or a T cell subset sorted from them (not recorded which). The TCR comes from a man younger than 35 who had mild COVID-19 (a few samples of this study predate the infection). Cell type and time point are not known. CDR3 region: CASSVSGGWTDTQYF. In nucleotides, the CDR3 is TGTGCCAGCAGCGTCTCAGGGGGTTGGACAGATACGCAGTATTTT.